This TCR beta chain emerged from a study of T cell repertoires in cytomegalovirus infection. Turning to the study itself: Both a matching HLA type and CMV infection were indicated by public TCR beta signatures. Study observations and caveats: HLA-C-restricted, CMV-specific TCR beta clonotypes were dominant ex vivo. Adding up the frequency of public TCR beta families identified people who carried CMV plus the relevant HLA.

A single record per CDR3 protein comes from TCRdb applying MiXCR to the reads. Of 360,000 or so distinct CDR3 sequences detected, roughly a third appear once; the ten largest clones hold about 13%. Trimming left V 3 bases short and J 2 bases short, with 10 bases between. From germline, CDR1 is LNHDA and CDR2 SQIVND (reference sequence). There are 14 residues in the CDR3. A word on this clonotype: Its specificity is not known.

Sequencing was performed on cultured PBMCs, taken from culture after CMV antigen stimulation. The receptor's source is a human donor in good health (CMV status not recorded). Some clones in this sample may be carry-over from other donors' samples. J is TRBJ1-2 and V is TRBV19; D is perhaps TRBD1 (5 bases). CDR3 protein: CASSIGRANYGYTF. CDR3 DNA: TGTGCCAGTAGTATCGGCAGGGCAAACTATGGCTACACCTTC.